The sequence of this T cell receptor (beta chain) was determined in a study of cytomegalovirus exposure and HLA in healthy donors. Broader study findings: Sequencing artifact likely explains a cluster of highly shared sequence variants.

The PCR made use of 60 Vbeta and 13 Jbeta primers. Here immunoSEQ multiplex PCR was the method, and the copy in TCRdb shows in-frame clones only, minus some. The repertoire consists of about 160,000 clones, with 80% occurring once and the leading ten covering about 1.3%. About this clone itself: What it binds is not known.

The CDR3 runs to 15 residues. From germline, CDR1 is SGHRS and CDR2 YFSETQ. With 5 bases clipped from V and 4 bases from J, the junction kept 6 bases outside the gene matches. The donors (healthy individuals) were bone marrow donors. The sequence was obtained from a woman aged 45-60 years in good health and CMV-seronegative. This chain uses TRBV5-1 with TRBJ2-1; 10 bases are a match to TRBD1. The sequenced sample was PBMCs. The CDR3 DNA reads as TGCGCCAGCAGTAATGGACAGGGGGGGTACAATGAGCAGTTCTTC. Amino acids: CASSNGQGGYNEQFF. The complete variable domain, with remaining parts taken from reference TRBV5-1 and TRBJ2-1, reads KAGVTQTPRYLIKTRGQQVTLSCSPISGHRSVSWYQQTPGQGLQFLFEYFSETQRNKGNFPGRFSGRQFSNSRSEMNVSTLELGDSALYLCASSNGQGGYNEQFFGPGTRLTVL.